These 16 T cell receptor beta chains share one sample of origin, sequenced in a study of Graves' ophthalmopathy and Graves' hyperthyroidism. Researchers took RNA transcripts and amplified TCR beta CDR3 regions from them. The first round was an RT-PCR with HTBI primers, and the second round was a multiplex PCR. TCRdb processed the multiplex PCR reads anew with MiXCR; each CDR3 protein has one entry. The table shows roughly 1.1 million distinct CDR3 sequences, with roughly 35% occurring only once. Sequencing input: peripheral blood or thyroid tissue (not recorded which). These receptors were taken from an adult man with Graves' hyperthyroidism.

The chain carries TRBV2 and TRBJ1-1; D is unclear. The CDR3 is made up of 14 amino acids. Trimming pared 1 base from V and 1 base from J, leaving 7 bases between. The germline V gene has CDR1 SNHLY and CDR2 FYNNEI. CDR3 bases: TGTGCCAGCAGTGAAGATAGGCAGAACACTGAAGCTTTCTTT. It yields the protein CASSEDRQNTEAFF.

This clonotype was seen at least ten times. V is TRBV5-4 and J is TRBJ1-4, with D perhaps matching TRBD1 (6 bases). This CDR3 has 16 amino acids. Germline CDR1 reads SGHNT; CDR2 reads YYREEE (reference sequence). The ends were cut back, 7 bases at V and 0 bases at J, with 16 bases in the middle. In DNA form, the CDR3 reads TGTGCCAGCTCCCGGGGACACCTCGCAACTAATGAAAAACTGTTTTTT. Protein: CASSRGHLATNEKLFF.

This clonotype was picked up many times. V is TRBV10-3 and J is TRBJ1-2, with a tentative D call TRBD1 (5 bases). Germline V gene data show CDR1 as ENHRY and CDR2 as SYGVKD. V shed 10 bases and J shed 3 bases, with 12 bases lying between them. This CDR3 is built from 12 residues. Written as DNA, the CDR3 is TGTGCCAGCCGGGGGGAGGACTATGGCTACACCTTC. Its translation is CASRGEDYGYTF.

This clonotype was detected many times. The J gene is TRBJ1-5, the V gene TRBV12-3 or TRBV12-4; D is uncertain. Trimming removed 1 base from V and 0 bases from J, with 10 bases in between. CDR3 length: 16 amino acids. The CDR3 sequence: CASSLEGGRSNQPQHF. The CDR3 region has the DNA TGTGCCAGCAGTTTAGAGGGAGGTCGTAGCAATCAGCCCCAGCATTTT.

Ten or more counts support this clonotype. The chain recombines TRBV9 with TRBJ2-7; a possible D gene is TRBD2 (5 bases). The germline V gene has CDR1 SGDLS and CDR2 YYNGEE. Trimming took off 3 bases at V and 2 bases at J, with 12 bases between the two ends. The CDR3 spans 14 residues. CDR3 amino acids: CASSGREGTYEQYF. The DNA of the CDR3 is TGTGCCAGCAGCGGCCGGGAAGGCACCTACGAGCAGTACTTC.

Many counts were recorded for this clonotype. The chain recombines TRBV7-9 with TRBJ2-5; D could derive from TRBD1 or TRBD2 (7 bases each). Germline V gives CDR1 SEHNR, CDR2 FQNEAQ (reference sequence). V gave up 8 bases and J gave up 5 bases, with 18 bases separating them. This CDR3 contains 14 residues. CDR3 nucleotides: TGTGCCAGCCACCAACAGGGGAGGGTTGAGACCCAGTACTTC. It codes for CASHQQGRVETQYF.

The table lists this clonotype with many counts. The CDR3 protein is CAKTGGETQYF. CDR3 bases: TGTGCCAAAACAGGGGGCGAGACCCAGTACTTC. The J gene is TRBJ2-5, the V gene TRBV6-7; 9 nucleotides line up with TRBD1. TRBV6-7 belongs to the ORF category, with a function that is uncertain. V was pared by 10 bases and J by 5 bases, with 2 bases of the junction left unmatched. This CDR3 spans 11 amino acids.

V gene TRBV29-1 combines with J gene TRBJ2-7, with D possibly being TRBD2 (6 bases). CDR1 and CDR2 (germline): SQVTM, ANQGSEA. With 1 base removed from V and 3 bases from J, the gap between germline ends came to 16 bases. This CDR3 has 15 amino acids. Here the CDR3 DNA reads TGCAGCGTTGAAGGGAGTGGGACTGGTGGCTACGAGCAGTACTTC. Its translation: CSVEGSGTGGYEQYF.

J is TRBJ1-1 and V is TRBV11-1; 9 nucleotides match TRBD1. Germline trimming cut 5 bases from V and 6 bases from J; bases unmatched to any gene: 13. The CDR3 totals 16 residues. Germline lookup yields CDR1 SGHAT and CDR2 FQDESV (reference sequence). CDR3 protein: CASSPKPGQGIAEAFF. In DNA, the CDR3 is TGTGCCAGCAGCCCAAAACCGGGACAGGGTATAGCTGAAGCTTTCTTT.

In its sample, this clonotype was seen many times. V usage is TRBV7-2 and J usage is TRBJ2-7, with D possibly being TRBD1 or TRBD2 (5 bases each). The CDR3 spans 15 residues. V gave up 2 bases and J gave up 5 bases, with 16 bases separating them. Germline-derived CDR1 and CDR2 are SGHTA and FQGNSA. The CDR3 DNA reads TGTGCCAGCAGCTTACAGGGTGGGACCGCTCACGAGCAGTACTTC. Its protein product is CASSLQGGTAHEQYF.

This clonotype came up many times. The chain links TRBV5-1 to TRBJ2-7; 7 bases match TRBD1. J lost 6 bases, V lost 4 bases, and 13 bases had no gene match. The germline V gene encodes CDR1 SGHRS and CDR2 YFSETQ. CDR3 size: 15 residues. This CDR3 is CASSDMTGTVAEQYF. The CDR3 DNA follows: TGCGCCAGCAGCGACATGACAGGGACGGTAGCCGAGCAGTACTTC. The full variable domain, completed using reference TRBV5-1 and TRBJ2-7, is KAGVTQTPRYLIKTRGQQVTLSCSPISGHRSVSWYQQTPGQGLQFLFEYFSETQRNKGNFPGRFSGRQFSNSRSEMNVSTLELGDSALYLCASSDMTGTVAEQYFGPGTRLTVT.

In its sample, this clonotype was seen many times. The V and J genes are TRBV12-3 or TRBV12-4 and TRBJ1-1; D is uncertain. The CDR3 covers 12 residues. V was pared by 5 bases and J by 10 bases, with 14 bases between. The CDR3 protein is CASSPSRGSAFF. In nucleotides, the CDR3 is TGTGCCAGCAGTCCCAGTCGAGGTTCAGCTTTCTTT.

The CDR3 here is CSVWGRGETQYF. The CDR3 DNA reads TGCAGCGTTTGGGGGCGCGGGGAGACCCAGTACTTC. The genes are TRBV29-1 and TRBJ2-5; the D gene is possibly TRBD1 (6 bases). The CDR3 runs 12 residues. Germline-derived CDR1 and CDR2 are SQVTM and ANQGSEA. Trimming stripped 5 bases from V and 5 bases from J, with 12 bases between.

In this sample, this clonotype turned up many times. DNA of the CDR3: TGTGCCACCAGTGATCCAGGGGGCCACGAGCAGTACTTC. This sequence encodes CATSDPGGHEQYF. The genes are TRBV24-1 and TRBJ2-7; 8 bases map to TRBD1. The trim removed 3 bases at V and 5 bases at J, leaving 2 bases unmatched. The germline V gene encodes CDR1 KGHDR and CDR2 SFDVKD. The CDR3 loop spans 13 amino acids.

At least ten counts were recorded for this clonotype. J is TRBJ2-7 and V is TRBV29-1; 8 bases fit TRBD1. Germline assignment: CDR1 SQVTM and CDR2 ANQGSEA. The CDR3 is 13 amino acids. V lost 7 bases to trimming and J lost 1 base; unmatched junction nucleotides: 6. The CDR3 loop reads CSAVTGASYEQYF. The CDR3 DNA reads TGCAGCGCGGTGACAGGGGCATCCTACGAGCAGTACTTC.

The table lists this clonotype with a few counts. The chain is built from TRBV3-1 and TRBJ2-5, with 8 bases that match TRBD2. This CDR3 has 16 residues. Per the germline V gene, CDR1 is LGHDT and CDR2 is YNNKEL (reference sequence). Trimming cost V 1 base and J 4 bases; bases outside gene matches: 8. The CDR3: CASSQGGGHGGETQYF. The CDR3 bases are TGTGCCAGCAGCCAAGGCGGGGGGCACGGGGGAGAGACCCAGTACTTC.